The clone carrying this T cell receptor (beta chain) was observed many times. Its antigen is currently unknown. Libraries for TCR beta were made by quantitative 5'-RACE with molecular barcodes. TCRdb redid the calling of the 5' RACE reads with MiXCR, one entry per CDR3 protein. The table includes under 250,000 distinct CDR3 sequences, over 9.5% detected once. CDR3 length: 16 amino acids. Looked up from germline, CDR1 is SGHRS and CDR2 is YFSETQ. Trimming at V came to 0 bases and at J to 5 bases, leaving 10 bases not matched to a gene. This sample is drawn from a study of CD8 T cells in ankylosing spondylitis. Findings of the study overall: Reportedly, disease-linked clones are significantly enriched in ankylosing spondylitis patients' matched synovial fluid. One TCR beta motif, made up of 7 or 8 highly homologous variants, appeared characteristic of ankylosing spondylitis blood.

This chain uses TRBV5-1 with TRBJ2-5, with 7 bases matching TRBD1. The receptor comes from a male donor with ankylosing spondylitis or in good health (not recorded which). The sample was blood, either unsorted or a sorted T cell fraction (not recorded which). The CDR3 sequence is CASSLDGTVRRETQYF. The CDR3 DNA reads as TGCGCCAGCAGCTTGGATGGGACAGTGAGGCGGGAGACCCAGTACTTC.